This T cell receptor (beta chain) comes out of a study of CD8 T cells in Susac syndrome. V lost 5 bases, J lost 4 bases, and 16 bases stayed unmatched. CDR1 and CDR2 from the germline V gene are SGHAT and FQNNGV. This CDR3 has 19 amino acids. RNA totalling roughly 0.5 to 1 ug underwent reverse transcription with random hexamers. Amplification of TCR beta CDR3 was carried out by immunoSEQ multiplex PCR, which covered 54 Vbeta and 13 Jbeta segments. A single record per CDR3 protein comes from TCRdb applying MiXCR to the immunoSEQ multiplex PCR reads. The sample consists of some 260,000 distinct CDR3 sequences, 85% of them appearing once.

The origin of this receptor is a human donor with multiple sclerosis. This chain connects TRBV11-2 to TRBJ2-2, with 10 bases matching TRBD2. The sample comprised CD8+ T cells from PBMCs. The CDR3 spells CASSHLSGRASRGTGELFF. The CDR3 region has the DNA TGTGCCAGCAGCCATCTAAGCGGGAGGGCCTCTAGAGGCACCGGGGAGCTGTTTTTT. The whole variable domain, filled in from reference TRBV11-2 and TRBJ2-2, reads EAGVAQSPRYKIIEKRQSVAFWCNPISGHATLYWYQQILGQGPKLLIQFQNNGVVDDSQLPKDRFSAERLKGVDSTLKIQPAKLEDSAVYLCASSHLSGRASRGTGELFFGEGSRLTVL.